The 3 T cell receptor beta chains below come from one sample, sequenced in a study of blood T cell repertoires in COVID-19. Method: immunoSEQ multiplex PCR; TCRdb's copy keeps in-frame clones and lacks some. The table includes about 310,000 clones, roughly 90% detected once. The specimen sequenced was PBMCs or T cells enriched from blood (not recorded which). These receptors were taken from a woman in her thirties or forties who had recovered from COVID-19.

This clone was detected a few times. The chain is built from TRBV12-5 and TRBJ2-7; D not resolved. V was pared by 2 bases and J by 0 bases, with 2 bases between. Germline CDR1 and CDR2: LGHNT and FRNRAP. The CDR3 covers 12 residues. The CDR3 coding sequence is TGTGCTAGTGGTTTGTACTCCTACGAGCAGTACTTC. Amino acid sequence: CASGLYSYEQYF.

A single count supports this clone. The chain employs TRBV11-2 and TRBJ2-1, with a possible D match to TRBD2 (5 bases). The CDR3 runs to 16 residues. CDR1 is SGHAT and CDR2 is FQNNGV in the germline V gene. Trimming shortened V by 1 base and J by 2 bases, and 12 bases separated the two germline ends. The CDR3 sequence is CASSLVRTLPYNEQFF. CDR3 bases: TGTGCCAGCAGCTTAGTTCGGACTCTTCCCTACAATGAGCAGTTCTTC.

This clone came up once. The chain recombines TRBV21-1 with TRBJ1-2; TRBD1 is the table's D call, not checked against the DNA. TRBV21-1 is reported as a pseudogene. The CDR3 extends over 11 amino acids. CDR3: CASAQGDGYTF. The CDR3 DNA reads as TGTGCCAGCGCCCAGGGCGATGGCTACACCTTC.